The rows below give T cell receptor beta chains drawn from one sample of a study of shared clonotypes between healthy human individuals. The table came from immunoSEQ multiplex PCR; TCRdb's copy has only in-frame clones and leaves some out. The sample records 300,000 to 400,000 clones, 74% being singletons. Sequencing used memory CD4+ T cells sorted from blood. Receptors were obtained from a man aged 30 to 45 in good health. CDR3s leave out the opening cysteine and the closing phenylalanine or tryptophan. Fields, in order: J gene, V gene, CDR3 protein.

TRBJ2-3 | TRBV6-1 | ASSEGFADTQY
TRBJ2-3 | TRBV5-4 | ASSYRDRDTDTQY
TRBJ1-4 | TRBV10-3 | AISDRGATNEKLF
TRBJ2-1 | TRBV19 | ASSRELAGNEQF
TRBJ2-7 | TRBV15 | ATSRDPASGSEQY
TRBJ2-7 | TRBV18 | ASSHDSVYEQY
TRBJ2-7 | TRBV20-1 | SATGYYEQY
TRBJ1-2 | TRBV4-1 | ASSQDPWGGYT
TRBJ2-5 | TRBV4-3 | ASSQQGAVGETQY
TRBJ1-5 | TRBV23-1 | ASSQSVGRGTGNQPQH
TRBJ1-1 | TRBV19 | ASSFRTGGRVNTEAF
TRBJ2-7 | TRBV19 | ASSIAPRGEQY
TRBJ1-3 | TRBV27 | ASSSRGERTGNTIY
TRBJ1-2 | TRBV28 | ASSRGQGYGYT
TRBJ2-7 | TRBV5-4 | ASNPGTGARDEQY
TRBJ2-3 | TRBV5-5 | ASSLRVSGTDTQY
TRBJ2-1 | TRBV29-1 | SVGGGSTYNEQF
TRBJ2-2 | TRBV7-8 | ASSLQRTGQGVYGELF
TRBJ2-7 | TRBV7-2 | ASSLERAYEQY
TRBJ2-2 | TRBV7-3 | ASSLTSSLGELF
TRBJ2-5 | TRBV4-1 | ASSQDQGARETQY
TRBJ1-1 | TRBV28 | ASPKGGSTEAF
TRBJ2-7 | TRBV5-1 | ASSLYPGTGEQY
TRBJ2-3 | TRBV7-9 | ASSLVNAPLAGESDTQY
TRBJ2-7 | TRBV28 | ASSPGTSGSGEQY
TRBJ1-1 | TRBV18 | ASSFNGGNTEAF
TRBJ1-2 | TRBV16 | ASSQSTGFYGYT
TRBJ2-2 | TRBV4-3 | ASSQAGAGGAGELF
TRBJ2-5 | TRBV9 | ASSVDGTRQETQY
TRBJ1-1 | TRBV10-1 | ASSGQVNTEAF
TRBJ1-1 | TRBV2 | ASSERQLEAF
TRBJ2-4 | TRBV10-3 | AISEFGGRAKNIQY
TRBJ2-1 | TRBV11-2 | ASSLGEDEQF
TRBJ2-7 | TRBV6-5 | ASNTPGYEQY
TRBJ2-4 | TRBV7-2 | ASSSYSANENIQY
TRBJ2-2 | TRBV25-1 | ASSDSFRGMNTGELF
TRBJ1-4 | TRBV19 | ASRTPNSATNEKLF
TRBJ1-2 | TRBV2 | ASTWSIVYGYT
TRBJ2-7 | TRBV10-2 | AIAGGLSYEQY
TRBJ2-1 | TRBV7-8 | ASSLGRRGRSYNEQF
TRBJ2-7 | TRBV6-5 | ASSSDREAEQY
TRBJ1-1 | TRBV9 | ASSPRTGRGNTEAF
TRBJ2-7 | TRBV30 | AWSDSYEQY
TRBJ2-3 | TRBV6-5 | ASTWDRNTDTQY
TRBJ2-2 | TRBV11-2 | ASSLMGGLHTGELF
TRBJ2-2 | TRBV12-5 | ASGLHHGGELF
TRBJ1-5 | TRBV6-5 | ASSITQGINQPQH
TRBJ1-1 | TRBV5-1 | ASSPGTLNTEAF
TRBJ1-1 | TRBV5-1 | ASSLELVGGKEAF
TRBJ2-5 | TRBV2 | ASRTEGGSQY
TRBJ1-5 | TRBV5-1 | ASSFDGEINQPQH
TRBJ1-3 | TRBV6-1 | ASSEAGVFGPGNTIY
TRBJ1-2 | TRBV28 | ANAPGGLHYGYT
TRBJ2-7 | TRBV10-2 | ASVTGLAGHEQY
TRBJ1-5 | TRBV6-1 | ASSGHRDSNYQPQH
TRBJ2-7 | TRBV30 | AWTLFPGGRGSYEQY
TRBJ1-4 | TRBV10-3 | AISDPGTGRNEKLF